This is a list of T cell receptor beta chains from one sample in a study of T cells in localized non-small cell lung cancer. Here immunoSEQ multiplex PCR was the method, and the copy in TCRdb shows in-frame clones only, minus some. Altogether approximately 43,000 clones are present, 88% being singletons, with the ten largest covering roughly 2.6%. The sequenced sample was peripheral blood, obtained before any cancer treatment. The origin of the receptors is a female donor over 55 with stage I squamous cell lung carcinoma. CDR3s include the opening cysteine and the closing phenylalanine or tryptophan. A D gene is named only where the DNA matches it firmly. A clone size is listed for some rows: how often the clone was seen (once, few, many), or a class if it is expanded.

CDR3 protein: CASSVVSTASTDTQYF
CDR3 DNA: TGTGCCAGCAGCGTAGTCTCGACAGCTAGCACAGATACGCAGTATTTT
clone size: NA
V gene: TRBV9
D gene: NA
J gene: TRBJ2-3

CDR3 protein: CASSRLGNTGELFF
CDR3 DNA: TGTGCCAGCAGCAGACTAGGGAACACCGGGGAGCTGTTTTTT
clone size: once
V gene: TRBV2
D gene: NA
J gene: TRBJ2-2

CDR3 protein: CAWSLTGDYEQYF
CDR3 DNA: TGTGCCTGGAGCTTGACAGGGGACTACGAGCAGTACTTC
clone size: NA
V gene: TRBV30
D gene: TRBD1
J gene: TRBJ2-7

CDR3 protein: CASSKQTSGTYNEQFF
CDR3 DNA: TGTGCCAGCAGCAAGCAGACTAGCGGCACCTACAATGAGCAGTTCTTC
clone size: NA
V gene: TRBV5-4
D gene: TRBD2
J gene: TRBJ2-1

CDR3 protein: CASSSLGEGADTQYF
CDR3 DNA: TGTGCCAGCAGCTCCCTCGGGGAGGGGGCAGATACGCAGTATTTT
clone size: NA
V gene: TRBV7-2
D gene: NA
J gene: TRBJ2-3

CDR3 protein: CASSLRGASIVFF
CDR3 DNA: TGTGCCAGCAGCTTGCGTGGAGCCTCGATTGTTTTCTTT
clone size: NA
V gene: TRBV5-6
D gene: NA
J gene: TRBJ1-1

CDR3 protein: CAWSPISGRDQPQHF
CDR3 DNA: TGTGCCTGGAGTCCGATCTCCGGGAGAGATCAGCCCCAGCATTTT
clone size: medium-sized
V gene: TRBV30
D gene: NA
J gene: TRBJ1-5

CDR3 protein: CATSRDRVYSNQPQHF
CDR3 DNA: TGTGCCACCAGCAGAGATCGAGTTTATAGCAATCAGCCCCAGCATTTT
clone size: few
V gene: TRBV15
D gene: NA
J gene: TRBJ1-5

CDR3 protein: CASSDSLDFTDTQYF
CDR3 DNA: TGCGCCAGCAGCGACTCCCTAGATTTCACAGATACGCAGTATTTT
clone size: NA
V gene: TRBV5-1
D gene: NA
J gene: TRBJ2-3

CDR3 protein: CAWSARDRAKNIQYF
CDR3 DNA: TGTGCCTGGAGTGCCCGGGACAGGGCCAAAAACATTCAGTACTTC
clone size: NA
V gene: TRBV30
D gene: TRBD1
J gene: TRBJ2-4

CDR3 protein: CASSPVGGPDTQYF
CDR3 DNA: TGTGCCAGCTCACCAGTAGGAGGGCCTGATACGCAGTATTTT
clone size: once
V gene: TRBV18
D gene: NA
J gene: TRBJ2-3

CDR3 protein: CASSLGLAGAQVEQYF
CDR3 DNA: TGCGCCAGCAGCTTGGGACTAGCGGGAGCTCAAGTCGAGCAGTACTTC
clone size: NA
V gene: TRBV5-1
D gene: TRBD2
J gene: TRBJ2-7

CDR3 protein: CASSLAALRTDTQYF
CDR3 DNA: TGTGCCAGCAGCTTGGCCGCACTCCGCACAGATACGCAGTATTTT
clone size: NA
V gene: TRBV5-4
D gene: NA
J gene: TRBJ2-3

CDR3 protein: CASSWTGLNTEAFF
CDR3 DNA: TGTGCCAGCAGCTGGACAGGCTTGAACACTGAAGCTTTCTTT
clone size: few
V gene: TRBV11-2
D gene: TRBD1
J gene: TRBJ1-1

CDR3 protein: CASSLRDTQYF
CDR3 DNA: TGTGCCAGCAGCTTACGTGATACGCAGTATTTT
clone size: NA
V gene: TRBV7-3
D gene: NA
J gene: TRBJ2-3

CDR3 protein: CASSQPGTGELFF
CDR3 DNA: TGCGCCAGCAGCCAGCCCGGGACCGGGGAGCTGTTTTTT
clone size: NA
V gene: TRBV4-1
D gene: NA
J gene: TRBJ2-2